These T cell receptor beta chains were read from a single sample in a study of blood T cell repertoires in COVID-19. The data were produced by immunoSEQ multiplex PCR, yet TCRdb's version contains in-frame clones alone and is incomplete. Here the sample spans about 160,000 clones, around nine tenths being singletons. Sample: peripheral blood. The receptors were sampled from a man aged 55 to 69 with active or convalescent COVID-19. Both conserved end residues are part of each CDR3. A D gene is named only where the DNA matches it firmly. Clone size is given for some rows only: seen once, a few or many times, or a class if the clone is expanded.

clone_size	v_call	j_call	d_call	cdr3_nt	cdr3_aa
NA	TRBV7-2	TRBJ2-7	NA	TGTGCCAGCGGCCTGGACGGACACTCCTACGAGCAGTACTTC	CASGLDGHSYEQYF
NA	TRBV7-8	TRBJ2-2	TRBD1	TGTGCCAGCAGCTTAGCATACAGGGGGTACGGGGAGCTGTTTTTT	CASSLAYRGYGELFF
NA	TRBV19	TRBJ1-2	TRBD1	TGTGCCAGCAATCCGCGGGACAGGGGGCCGGGGGAGTATGGCTACACCTTC	CASNPRDRGPGEYGYTF
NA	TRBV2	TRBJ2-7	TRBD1	TGTGCCAGCAAGGAGACAGGGGCGGTTGGGCAGTACTTC	CASKETGAVGQYF
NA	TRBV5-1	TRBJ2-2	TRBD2	TGCGCCAGCAGCTTACGCGGGAGGCACACCGGGGAGCTGTTTTTT	CASSLRGRHTGELFF
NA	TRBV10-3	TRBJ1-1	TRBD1	TGTGCCATCAGCCAAAACGGACAGGGGCGTAACGAAGCTTTCTTT	CAISQNGQGRNEAFF
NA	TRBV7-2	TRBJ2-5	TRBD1	TGTGCCAGCAGCGTGGGACAGCAAGAGACCCAGTACTTC	CASSVGQQETQYF
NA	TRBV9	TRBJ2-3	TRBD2	TGTGCCAGCAGCGCCCCGAGACTAGCGGGAGCGGGCTCGAGAGATACGCAGTATTTT	CASSAPRLAGAGSRDTQYF
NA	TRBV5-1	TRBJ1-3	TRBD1	TGCGCCAGCAGCCGGCCCGGGACAGGGGACGGAAACACCATATATTTT	CASSRPGTGDGNTIYF
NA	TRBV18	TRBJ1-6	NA	TGTGCCAGCTCACCACCCGTTTCGACGGGGGTAGGTTCACCCCTCCACTTT	CASSPPVSTGVGSPLHF
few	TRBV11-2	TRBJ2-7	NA	TGTGCCAGCAGCTTGGCGGCTTTAGGGGCCTACGAGCAGTACTTC	CASSLAALGAYEQYF
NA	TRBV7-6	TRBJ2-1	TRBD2	TGTGCCAGCAGACAATCGACTAGCGGGAGTAATGAGCAGTTCTTC	CASRQSTSGSNEQFF
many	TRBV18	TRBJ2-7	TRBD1	TGTGCCAGCTCACCTCTAGGACAGGATTCCCTGGAGCAGTACTTC	CASSPLGQDSLEQYF
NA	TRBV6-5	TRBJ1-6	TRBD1	TGTGCCAGCAGTTCGACAGGGTTGAAGTCACCCCTCCACTTT	CASSSTGLKSPLHF
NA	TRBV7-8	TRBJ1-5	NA	TGTGCCAGCAGCTGGGAACAGGGAGACTATAGCAATCAGCCCCAGCATTTT	CASSWEQGDYSNQPQHF
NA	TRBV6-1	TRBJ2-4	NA	TGTGCCAGCAGTGAAGCGCGGGGGCAACTTAAAGTAGCCAAAAACATTCAGTACTTC	CASSEARGQLKVAKNIQYF
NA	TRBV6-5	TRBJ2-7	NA	TGTGCCAGCAGACGGACACTCAACTCCTACGAGCAGTACTTC	CASRRTLNSYEQYF
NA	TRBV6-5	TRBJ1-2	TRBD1	TGTGCCAGCAGCGTGTCCGGGACAGATGGCTACACCTTC	CASSVSGTDGYTF
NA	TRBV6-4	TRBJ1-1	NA	TGTGCCAGCAGTGTCGATCAGGGGACTGAAGCTTTCTTT	CASSVDQGTEAFF
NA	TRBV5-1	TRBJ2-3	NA	TGCGCCAGCAGATGGACTAGCACAGATACGCAGTATTTT	CASRWTSTDTQYF
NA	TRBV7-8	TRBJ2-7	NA	TGTGCCAGCAGCTTAGCCCAGGCTACAGGGCAGTACTTC	CASSLAQATGQYF
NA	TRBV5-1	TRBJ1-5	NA	TGCGCCAGCAGCTTGGGGACATTAGTCGATCAGCCCCAGCATTTT	CASSLGTLVDQPQHF
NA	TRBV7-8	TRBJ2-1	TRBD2	TGTGCCAGCAGCTCTGGACTAGCGGGGCACAATGAGCAGTTCTTC	CASSSGLAGHNEQFF
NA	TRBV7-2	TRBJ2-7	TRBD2	TGTGCCAGCAGCGTCGGGGGGAGCTCCTACGAGCAGTACTTC	CASSVGGSSYEQYF
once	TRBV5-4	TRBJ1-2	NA	TGTGCCAGCAGCTTGGTTACAGGGTTAGGTGGCTACACCTTC	CASSLVTGLGGYTF
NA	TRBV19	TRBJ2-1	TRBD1	TGTGCCAGTAGTATTCTTCGGACAGGGAACTACAATGAGCAGTTCTTC	CASSILRTGNYNEQFF
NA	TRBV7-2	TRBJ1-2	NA	TGTGCCAGCAGCTTAGCAGGGGCGCGGATCTATGGCTACACCTTC	CASSLAGARIYGYTF
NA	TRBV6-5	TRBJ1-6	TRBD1	TGTGCCAGCAGCCAGACGACAGGGTTATTTTCACCCCTCCACTTT	CASSQTTGLFSPLHF
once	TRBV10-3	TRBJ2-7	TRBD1	TGTGCCATCAGTGCCGGGACAGGTCCCTACGAGCAGTACTTC	CAISAGTGPYEQYF